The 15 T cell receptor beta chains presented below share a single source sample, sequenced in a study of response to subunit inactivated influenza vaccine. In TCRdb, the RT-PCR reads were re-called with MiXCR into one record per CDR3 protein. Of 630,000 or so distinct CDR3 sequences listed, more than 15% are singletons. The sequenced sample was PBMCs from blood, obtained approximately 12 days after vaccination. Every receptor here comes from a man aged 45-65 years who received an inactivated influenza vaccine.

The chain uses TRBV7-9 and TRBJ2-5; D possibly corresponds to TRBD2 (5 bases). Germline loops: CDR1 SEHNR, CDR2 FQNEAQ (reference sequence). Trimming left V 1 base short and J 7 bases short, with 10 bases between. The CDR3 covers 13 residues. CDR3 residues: CASSLVLAGTQYF. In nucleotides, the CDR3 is TGTGCCAGCAGCTTAGTCCTAGCAGGGACCCAGTACTTC.

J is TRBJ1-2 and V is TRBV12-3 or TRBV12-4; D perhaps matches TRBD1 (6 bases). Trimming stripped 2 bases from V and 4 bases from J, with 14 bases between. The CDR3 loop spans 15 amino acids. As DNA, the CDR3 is TGTGCCAGCAGTTTAATTTCAGGGGCCAGCTATGGCTACACCTTC. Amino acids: CASSLISGASYGYTF.

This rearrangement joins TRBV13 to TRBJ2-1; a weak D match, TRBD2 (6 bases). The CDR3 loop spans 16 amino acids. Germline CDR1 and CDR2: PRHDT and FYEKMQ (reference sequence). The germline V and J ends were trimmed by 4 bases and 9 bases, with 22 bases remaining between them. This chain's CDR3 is CASSSGLRVGRGEQFF. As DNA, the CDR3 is TGTGCCAGCAGCTCAGGACTACGGGTGGGGAGAGGTGAGCAGTTCTTC.

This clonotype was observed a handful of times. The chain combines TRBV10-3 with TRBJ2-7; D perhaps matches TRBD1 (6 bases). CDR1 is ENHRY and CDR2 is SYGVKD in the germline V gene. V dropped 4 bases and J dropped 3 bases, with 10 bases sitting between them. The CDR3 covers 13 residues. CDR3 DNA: TGTGCCATCAGTGTTCGGGACAACTACGAGCAGTACTTC. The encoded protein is CAISVRDNYEQYF.

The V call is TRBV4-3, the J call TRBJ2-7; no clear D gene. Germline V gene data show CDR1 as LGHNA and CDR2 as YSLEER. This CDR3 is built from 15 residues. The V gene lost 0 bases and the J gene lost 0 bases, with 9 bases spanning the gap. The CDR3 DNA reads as TGCGCCAGCAGCCAAGATCCTGGCACCTCCTACGAGCAGTACTTC. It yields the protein CASSQDPGTSYEQYF.

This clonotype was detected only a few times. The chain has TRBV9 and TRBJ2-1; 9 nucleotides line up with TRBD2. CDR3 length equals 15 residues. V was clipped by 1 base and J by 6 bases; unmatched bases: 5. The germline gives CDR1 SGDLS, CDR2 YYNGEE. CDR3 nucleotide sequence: TGTGCCAGCAGCGTATCTAGCGGGGTTTTCAATGAGCAGTTCTTC. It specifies CASSVSSGVFNEQFF.

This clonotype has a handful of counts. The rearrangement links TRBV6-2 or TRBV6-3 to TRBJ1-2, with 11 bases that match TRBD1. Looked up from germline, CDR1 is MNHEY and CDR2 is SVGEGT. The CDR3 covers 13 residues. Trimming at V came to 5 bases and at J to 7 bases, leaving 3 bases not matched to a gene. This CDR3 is CASSGDRGTGYTF. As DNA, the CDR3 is TGTGCCAGCAGTGGGGACAGGGGGACTGGCTACACCTTC.

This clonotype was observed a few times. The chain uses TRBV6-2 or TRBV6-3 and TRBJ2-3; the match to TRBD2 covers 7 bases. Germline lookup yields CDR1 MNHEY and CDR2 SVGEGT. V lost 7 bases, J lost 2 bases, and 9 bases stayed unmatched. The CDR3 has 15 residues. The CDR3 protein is CASIDPGLNTDTQYF. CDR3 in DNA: TGTGCCAGCATTGATCCGGGACTAAACACAGATACGCAGTATTTT.

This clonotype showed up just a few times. The chain's CDR3 is CASRSGTGRSEKLFF. CDR3 coding DNA: TGTGCCAGCAGGTCCGGGACAGGGCGTAGTGAAAAACTGTTTTTT. The V gene is TRBV11-2, the J gene TRBJ1-4, with 9 bases fitting TRBD1. Germline loops: CDR1 SGHAT, CDR2 FQNNGV. The trim removed 6 bases at V and 7 bases at J, leaving 9 bases unmatched. The CDR3 has 15 residues.

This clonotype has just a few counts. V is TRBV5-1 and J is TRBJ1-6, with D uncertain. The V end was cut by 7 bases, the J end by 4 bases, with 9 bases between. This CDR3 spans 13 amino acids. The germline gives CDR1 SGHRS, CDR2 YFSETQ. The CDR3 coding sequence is TGCGCCAGCGGTTCAGATTATAATTCACCCCTCCACTTT. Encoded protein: CASGSDYNSPLHF.

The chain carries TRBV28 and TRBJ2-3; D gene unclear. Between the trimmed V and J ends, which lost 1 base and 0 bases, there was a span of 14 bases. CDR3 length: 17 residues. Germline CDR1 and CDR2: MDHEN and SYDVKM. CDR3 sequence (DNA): TGTGCCAGCAGTTTATCCGGAAAACGGTTTAGCACAGATACGCAGTATTTT. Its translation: CASSLSGKRFSTDTQYF.

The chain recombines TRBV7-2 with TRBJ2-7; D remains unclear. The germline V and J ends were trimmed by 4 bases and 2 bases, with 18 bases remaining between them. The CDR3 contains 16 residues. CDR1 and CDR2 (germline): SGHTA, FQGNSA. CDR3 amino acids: CASSSPDATRPYEQYF. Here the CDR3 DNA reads TGTGCCAGCAGCTCCCCCGACGCAACAAGGCCCTACGAGCAGTACTTC. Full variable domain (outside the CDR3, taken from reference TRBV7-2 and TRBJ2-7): GAGVSQSPSNKVTEKGKDVELRCDPISGHTALYWYRQSLGQGLEFLIYFQGNSAPDKSGLPSDRFSAERTGGSVSTLTIQRTQQEDSAVYLCASSSPDATRPYEQYFGPGTRLTVT.

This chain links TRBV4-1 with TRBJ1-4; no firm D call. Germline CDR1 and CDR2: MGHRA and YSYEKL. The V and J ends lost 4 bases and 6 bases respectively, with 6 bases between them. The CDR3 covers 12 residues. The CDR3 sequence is CASSRIYEKLFF. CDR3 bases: TGCGCCAGCAGCCGAATATATGAAAAACTGTTTTTT.

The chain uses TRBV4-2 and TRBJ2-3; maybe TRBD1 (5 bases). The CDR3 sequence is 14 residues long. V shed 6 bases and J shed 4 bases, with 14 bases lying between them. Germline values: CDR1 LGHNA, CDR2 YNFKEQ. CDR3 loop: CASRAGGAADTQYF. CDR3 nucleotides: TGTGCCAGCAGGGCAGGTGGGGCCGCAGATACGCAGTATTTT.

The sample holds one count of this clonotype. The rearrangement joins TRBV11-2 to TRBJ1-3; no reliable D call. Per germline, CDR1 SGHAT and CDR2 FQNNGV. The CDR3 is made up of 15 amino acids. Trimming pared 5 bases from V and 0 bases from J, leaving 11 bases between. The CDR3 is CASSPFLSSGNTIYF. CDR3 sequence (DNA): TGTGCCAGCAGCCCCTTTCTATCCTCTGGAAACACCATATATTTT.